This TCR beta chain was documented in a study of cytomegalovirus exposure and HLA in healthy donors. Study context: The 90 to 150 validation repertoires, a later analysis reported, used the same platform as the approximately 670 repertoires from the first cohort.

General study results and limits: In the 120 validation repertoires, a later analysis found that first-cohort TCR clusters tended to co-occur.

In regard to this clone: Its matching antigen is unknown.

Here immunoSEQ multiplex PCR was the method, and the copy in TCRdb shows in-frame clones only, minus some. The sample has around 220,000 clones; 88% are singletons. The CDR3 has 15 residues. The V end lost 4 bases, the J end lost 3 bases, and 15 bases lay between the germline ends. Germline CDR1 SEHNR, CDR2 FQNEAQ (reference sequence). The donors were members of the validation cohort comprising approximately 120 subjects, separate from the approximately 700-subject first cohort. The J gene is TRBJ1-1, the V gene TRBV7-9; D may be TRBD1 (6 bases). This TCR came from a woman under 30 in good health and CMV-seronegative. Specimen: PBMCs. The CDR3 DNA is TGTGCCAGCAGCTCCATAGACAGGAGCTACACTGAAGCTTTCTTT. Translated, it gives CASSSIDRSYTEAFF.